The clone carrying this T cell receptor (beta chain) came up many times. Its target is unknown. The germline V gene encodes CDR1 LGHNA and CDR2 YNFKEQ. V lost 1 base and J 0 bases, leaving 4 bases between the germline ends. The CDR3 length is 14 residues. The data derive from a study of response to subunit inactivated influenza vaccine. General study findings and limits: The authors proposed limited new T cell recruitment per seasonal influenza vaccination.

TCRdb re-called the RT-PCR reads with MiXCR, one entry per CDR3 protein. Here the sample spans about 700,000 distinct CDR3 sequences, about 14% being singletons. Sequencing used PBMCs from blood, obtained 14 to 15 days before vaccination. The clonotype was recovered from a man aged 50 to 59 who received an inactivated influenza vaccine. V is TRBV4-2 and J is TRBJ1-5; D gene uncertain. The CDR3 spells CASSQANSNQPQHF. CDR3 bases: TGTGCCAGCAGCCAAGCCAATAGCAATCAGCCCCAGCATTTT.